These 11 T cell receptor beta chains share one sample of origin, sequenced in a study of blood T cell repertoires in COVID-19. Assay: immunoSEQ multiplex PCR; the TCRdb copy retains only in-frame clones and omits some. The sample carries more than 200,000 clones, about 85% recorded once. Sequencing was performed on peripheral blood. These receptors originate from a man aged 18 to 30 with active or convalescent COVID-19.

This clone has a single count. V gene TRBV11-3 combines with J gene TRBJ2-7; D possibly corresponds to TRBD2 (5 bases). This CDR3 is 13 amino acids long. CDR1 and CDR2 from the germline V gene are SGHNT and YENEEA. V lost 5 bases and J 2 bases, leaving 10 bases between the germline ends. The CDR3 region is CASSVTGTYEQYF. CDR3 DNA sequence: TGTGCCAGCAGCGTGACGGGAACCTACGAGCAGTACTTC.

The chain joins TRBV6-6 to TRBJ2-5; 8 bases map to TRBD1. The length of the CDR3 is 13 residues. V trimming: 6 bases; J trimming: 7 bases; junction bases outside the gene matches: 7. Germline loops: CDR1 MNHNY, CDR2 SVGAGI (reference sequence). CDR3: CASRGTGLWTQYF. CDR3 DNA sequence: TGTGCCAGCAGGGGGACAGGTCTGTGGACCCAGTACTTC.

This clone was seen only a few times. V usage is TRBV28 and J usage is TRBJ1-6; tentative D call: TRBD1 (5 bases). Germline CDR1 reads MDHEN; CDR2 reads SYDVKM. Between the trimmed V and J ends, which lost 6 bases and 13 bases, there was a span of 19 bases. There are 14 residues in the CDR3. The CDR3 DNA reads as TGTGCCAGCAGAGACGCGGGGCTAGAAGGTCCCCTCCACTTT. Its translation is CASRDAGLEGPLHF.

This chain links TRBV7-2 with TRBJ1-4; no clear D. The V and J ends lost 5 bases and 0 bases respectively, with 13 bases between them. The CDR3 runs to 16 residues. Germline CDR1 is SGHTA and CDR2 is FQGNSA. CDR3 loop: CASSPSPRPTNEKLFF. CDR3 sequence (DNA): TGTGCCAGCAGCCCCTCGCCCAGGCCAACTAATGAAAAACTGTTTTTT.

This rearrangement joins TRBV2 to TRBJ1-3; weak D call: TRBD1 (6 bases). The germline CDR1 and CDR2 sequences are SNHLY and FYNNEI. Trimming removed 6 bases from V and 1 base from J, with 10 bases in between. The CDR3 sequence is 14 residues long. The CDR3 region is CASRNRESGNTIYF. CDR3 DNA sequence: TGTGCCAGCAGGAACAGGGAGTCTGGAAACACCATATATTTT.

This chain links TRBV28 with TRBJ2-7; TRBD1 is a possible D gene (5 bases). Trimming stripped 6 bases from V and 4 bases from J, with 13 bases between. Germline CDR1 MDHEN, CDR2 SYDVKM. This CDR3 spans 13 amino acids. The DNA of the CDR3 is TGTGCCAGCAGAGGAACAGGCGAATACGAGCAGTACTTC. Amino acids: CASRGTGEYEQYF.

V gene TRBV16 combines with J gene TRBJ1-1; D ambiguous. V was cut by 2 bases and J by 8 bases, with 12 bases left in between. Per the germline V gene, CDR1 is KGHSY and CDR2 is FQNENV. The CDR3 contains 13 residues. CDR3 protein: CASSQGSASEAFF. The CDR3 DNA reads TGTGCCAGCAGCCAAGGGTCAGCTAGCGAAGCTTTCTTT.

The chain combines TRBV5-1 with TRBJ1-2; TRBD1 matches at 7 bases. Germline CDR1 is SGHRS and CDR2 is YFSETQ. The CDR3 has 13 amino acids. V lost 4 bases to trimming and J lost 5 bases; unmatched junction nucleotides: 5. This CDR3 reads CASSDPTGYGYTF. In DNA form, the CDR3 reads TGCGCCAGCAGCGACCCGACAGGGTATGGCTACACCTTC.

The chain has TRBV4-3 and TRBJ1-1; D gene uncertain. The CDR3 runs 18 residues. Germline CDR1 and CDR2: LGHNA and YSLEER. V was cut by 0 bases and J by 0 bases, with 17 bases left in between. CDR3 nucleotide sequence: TGCGCCAGCAGCCAAGATGTGATCAGGTCTTATATGAACACTGAAGCTTTCTTT. Translated: CASSQDVIRSYMNTEAFF.

The rearrangement joins TRBV11-2 to TRBJ1-5; weak D call: TRBD1 (5 bases). Trimming took off 5 bases at V and 7 bases at J, with 12 bases between the two ends. CDR1 SGHAT and CDR2 FQNNGV come from the germline V gene. The CDR3 is made up of 13 amino acids. The CDR3 here is CASSPGGRQPQHF. DNA for the CDR3: TGTGCCAGCAGCCCGGGGGGGAGGCAGCCCCAGCATTTT. Full variable domain (remainder filled in from reference TRBV11-2 and TRBJ1-5): EAGVAQSPRYKIIEKRQSVAFWCNPISGHATLYWYQQILGQGPKLLIQFQNNGVVDDSQLPKDRFSAERLKGVDSTLKIQPAKLEDSAVYLCASSPGGRQPQHFGDGTRLSIL.

Here the CDR3 reads CASSLGGGRTDTQYF. The CDR3 coding sequence is TGCGCCAGCAGCTTGGGTGGCGGGAGGACAGATACGCAGTATTTT. The V call is TRBV5-1, the J call TRBJ2-3; TRBD2 matches 8 bases. In germline, CDR1 is SGHRS, CDR2 YFSETQ. With V trimmed by 0 bases and J by 3 bases, 3 bases remained unmatched. This CDR3 region has 15 residues.